One sample yielded the 19 T cell receptor beta chains listed below, sequenced in a study of control samples from healthy donors and cancer patients (dated by TCRdb to 2020 to 2021). Library generation was performed with the immunoSEQ multiplex PCR assay. TCRdb stores this immuneACCESS table with in-frame sequences only. Part of the clones is absent; in the studies checked, under half of the shortfall reflects unresolved V genes, and no reason is known for the rest. The sample table shows 11,000 to 15,000 clones, and roughly 80% are seen once. The top ten hold 17% of the sample. The material sequenced was formalin-fixed, paraffin-embedded tissue. The receptors derive from a female donor with lung cancer.

The chain has TRBV5-1 and TRBJ1-1; TRBD1 is a possible D gene (6 bases). From germline, CDR1 is SGHRS and CDR2 YFSETQ. V shed 0 bases and J shed 6 bases, with 12 bases lying between them. The CDR3 runs to 14 residues. The CDR3 coding sequence is TGCGCCAGCAGCTTGGGGGCAGGGGAGGCTGAAGCTTTCTTT. As protein: CASSLGAGEAEAFF.

This clone occurred a few times. The chain carries TRBV6-2 or TRBV6-3 and TRBJ1-5; D possibly corresponds to TRBD1 (5 bases). Trimming removed 5 bases at V and 7 bases at J, with 21 bases between. The CDR3 consists of 16 residues. The germline CDR1 and CDR2 sequences are MNHEY and SVGEGT. The DNA of the CDR3 is TGTGCCAGCAGTCACCCTTCGCAGGGACTTGGACAGCCCCAGCATTTT. Its translation: CASSHPSQGLGQPQHF.

The rearrangement links TRBV30 to TRBJ2-3; 9 bases fit TRBD2. Germline V gene data show CDR1 as GTSNPN and CDR2 as SVGIG (reference sequence). This CDR3 region has 16 residues. V shed 3 bases and J 6 bases; nucleotides not matched to a gene: 13. This CDR3 is CAWSGGLAGFGDTQYF. The CDR3 region has the DNA TGTGCCTGGAGCGGGGGGCTAGCGGGGTTTGGGGATACGCAGTATTTT.

A remark on this clone: An end of the junction does not agree with germline; a read error may underlie this. The chain links TRBV5-6 to TRBJ2-7, with D perhaps matching TRBD2 (5 bases). This CDR3 is 10 amino acids long. The V gene's germline CDR1 is SGHDT and CDR2 YYEEEE. The CDR3 DNA sequence: TGTGCCAGCAGCTTGGCCATGGACTTCTTC. This translates into CASSLAMDFF.

The V gene is TRBV7-2, the J gene TRBJ2-7; possibly TRBD1 or TRBD2 for D (5 bases each). V lost 5 bases and J lost 3, with 14 bases in between. The germline CDR1 and CDR2 sequences are SGHTA and FQGNSA. The CDR3 contains 14 residues. The CDR3: CASSTRGRHYEQYF. Written as DNA, the CDR3 is TGTGCCAGCAGCACCCGGGGCCGACACTACGAGCAGTACTTC.

This clone was seen a single time. V is TRBV6-6 and J is TRBJ2-7; TRBD1 matches 7 bases. The CDR3 covers 14 residues. The germline V gene has CDR1 MNHNY and CDR2 SVGAGI (reference sequence). V lost 5 bases to trimming and J lost 3 bases; unmatched junction nucleotides: 7. The CDR3 bases are TGTGCCAGCAGTCCCACAGGGGCAAACTACGAGCAGTACTTC. It yields the protein CASSPTGANYEQYF.

The CDR3: CASSFGQAADTQYF. The CDR3 DNA sequence: TGCGCCAGCAGCTTTGGACAGGCCGCAGATACGCAGTATTTT. The chain links TRBV5-1 to TRBJ2-3; 7 bases map to TRBD1. Germline V gene data show CDR1 as SGHRS and CDR2 as YFSETQ. V lost 2 bases, J lost 4 bases, and 4 bases stayed unmatched. The CDR3 is 14 amino acids.

This clone has just one count. V gene TRBV6-6 combines with J gene TRBJ1-1; D gene ambiguous. This CDR3 region has 15 residues. Per germline, CDR1 MNHNY and CDR2 SVGAGI (reference sequence). V lost 2 bases and J lost 2, with 12 bases in between. DNA of the CDR3: TGTGCCAGCAGTTACCCCGGTTACGGTAACACTGAAGCTTTCTTT. Amino acid sequence: CASSYPGYGNTEAFF.

The chain carries TRBV6-2 or TRBV6-3 and TRBJ1-1; D ambiguous. With 2 bases removed from V and 3 bases from J, the gap between germline ends came to 13 bases. The CDR3 consists of 15 residues. Germline loops: CDR1 MNHEY, CDR2 SVGEGT. As DNA, the CDR3 is TGTGCCAGCAGTTACGGCCCGGATGGGTACACTGAAGCTTTCTTT. As protein: CASSYGPDGYTEAFF.

The chain employs TRBV6-2 or TRBV6-3 and TRBJ2-7; TRBD1 aligns across 10 bases. V dropped 6 bases and J dropped 3; count of bases not matched to a gene: 17. This CDR3 contains 18 residues. The germline CDR1 and CDR2 sequences are MNHEY and SVGEGT. The DNA for the CDR3 is TGTGCCAGCAGCCGACACCGGGACAGGGGAAGGGGCGGCTACGAGCAGTACTTC. Protein product: CASSRHRDRGRGGYEQYF.

This chain connects TRBV7-2 to TRBJ2-2, with 12 bases that match TRBD2. CDR3 length: 15 amino acids. V shed 2 bases and J 10 bases; nucleotides not matched to a gene: 5. Germline CDR1 is SGHTA and CDR2 is FQGNSA. CDR3 sequence (DNA): TGTGCCAGCAGCTTACAGGGACTAGCGGGTGAGGAGCTGTTTTTT. This encodes CASSLQGLAGEELFF.

The rearrangement joins TRBV21-1 to TRBJ2-1; TRBD2, the table's D call, was not compared with the DNA. TRBV21-1 constitutes a pseudogene. The CDR3 length is 12 residues. CDR3 bases: TGTGCCGGGGGGAGAACATTCAATGAGCAGTTCTTC. Its protein product is CAGGRTFNEQFF.

This chain links TRBV11-2 with TRBJ2-5, with TRBD1 identical over 10 bases. Germline V gene data show CDR1 as SGHAT and CDR2 as FQNNGV. V trimming: 8 bases; J trimming: 0 bases; junction bases outside the gene matches: 12. The CDR3 sequence is 17 residues long. CDR3 amino acids: CASRLGGTGVHQETQYF. The DNA of the CDR3 is TGTGCCAGCCGGCTCGGAGGGACAGGGGTCCACCAAGAGACCCAGTACTTC.

The V and J genes are TRBV18 and TRBJ2-1; tentatively, D is TRBD1 or TRBD2 (6 bases each). The germline V gene has CDR1 KGHSH and CDR2 LQKENI. Trimming pared 6 bases from V and 0 bases from J, leaving 18 bases between. This CDR3 comprises 17 residues. In DNA form, the CDR3 reads TGTGCCAGCTCGTTTAAGGGGGGCATTAGCTCCTACAATGAGCAGTTCTTC. Protein sequence: CASSFKGGISSYNEQFF.

The chain joins TRBV4-3 to TRBJ1-1; the match to TRBD1 covers 7 bases. CDR1 LGHNA and CDR2 YSLEER come from the germline V gene. V dropped 0 bases and J dropped 6; count of bases not matched to a gene: 10. This CDR3 region has 16 residues. The CDR3 nucleotides read TGCGCCAGCAGCCAAGATCGACAGGGATTTCTATCTGAAGCTTTCTTT. It translates to CASSQDRQGFLSEAFF.

This sequence joins TRBV4-2 and TRBJ2-7; D is possibly TRBD2 (6 bases). Germline CDR1 and CDR2: LGHNA and YNFKEQ. This CDR3 spans 16 amino acids. Trimming cost V 0 bases and J 3 bases, with 15 bases left between them. CDR3 nucleotide sequence: TGTGCCAGCAGCCAAGACTGGGGACTGGGCAACTACGAGCAGTACTTC. It encodes CASSQDWGLGNYEQYF.

The rearrangement joins TRBV27 to TRBJ1-5; no firm D call. There are 13 residues in the CDR3. Germline lookup yields CDR1 MNHEY and CDR2 SMNVEV (reference sequence). V dropped 2 bases and J dropped 5 bases, with 7 bases sitting between them. CDR3 coding DNA: TGTGCCAGCAGTTTAAACCCGGATCAGCCCCAGCATTTT. It encodes CASSLNPDQPQHF.

The rearrangement links TRBV10-3 to TRBJ2-3; D unresolved. Deletions cut 3 bases from V and 4 bases from J, with 14 bases between. Germline CDR1 is ENHRY and CDR2 is SYGVKD. The CDR3 totals 15 residues. DNA of the CDR3: TGTGCCATCAGTGACTCAGGTAGTCTCGCAGATACGCAGTATTTT. Residues: CAISDSGSLADTQYF.

This chain joins TRBV2 and TRBJ2-7; 8 bases are shared with TRBD1. The junction had 6 bases not matched to a gene; V was cut back by 0 bases and J by 2 bases. The CDR3 loop spans 16 amino acids. Per the germline V gene, CDR1 is SNHLY and CDR2 is FYNNEI. CDR3 DNA sequence: TGTGCCAGCAGTGAAGCGCTTTGGACAGGGACCTACGAGCAGTACTTC. Translation: CASSEALWTGTYEQYF.